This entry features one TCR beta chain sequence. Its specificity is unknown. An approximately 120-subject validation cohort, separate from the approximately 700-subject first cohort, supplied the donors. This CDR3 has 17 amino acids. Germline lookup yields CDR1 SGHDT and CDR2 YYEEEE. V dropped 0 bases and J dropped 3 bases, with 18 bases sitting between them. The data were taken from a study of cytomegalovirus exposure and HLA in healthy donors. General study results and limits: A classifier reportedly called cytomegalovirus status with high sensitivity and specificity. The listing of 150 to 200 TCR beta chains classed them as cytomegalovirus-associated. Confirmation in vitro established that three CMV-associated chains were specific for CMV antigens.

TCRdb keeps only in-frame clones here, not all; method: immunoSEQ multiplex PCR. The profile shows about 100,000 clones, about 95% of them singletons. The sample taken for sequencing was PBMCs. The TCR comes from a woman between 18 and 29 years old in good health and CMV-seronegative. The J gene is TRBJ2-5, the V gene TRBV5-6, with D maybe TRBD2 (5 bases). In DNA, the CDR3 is TGTGCCAGCAGCTTGGATTCGGACTTCCGGTGGAAAGAGACCCAGTACTTC. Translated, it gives CASSLDSDFRWKETQYF.